These 24 T cell receptor beta chains were sequenced from one sample in a study of CXCR3-negative and CXCR3-positive naive CD8 T cells. 5' RACE that incorporated UMI labels was used to prepare the TRB cDNA libraries. TCRdb reworked the 5' RACE reads into one entry per CDR3 protein, no DNA. The sample includes about 130,000 distinct CDR3 sequences. Sequencing input: naive CXCR3- CD8+ T cells from blood. The subset is: CD45RO-CCR7+CD27+CD95- naive CD8+ T cells lacking CXCR3 (TNR3-). These TCRs come from a human donor in good health. Some clones in this sample may be carry-over from other donors' samples.

The chain combines TRBV6-4 with TRBJ2-1; the D call from TCRdb, TRBD2, cannot be confirmed without DNA. The germline CDR1 and CDR2 sequences are MRHNA and SNTAGT. The length of the CDR3 is 16 residues. CDR3 amino acids: CASIEREAGAGDEQFF.

V usage is TRBV28 and J usage is TRBJ1-1; TCRdb's D call of TRBD1 is untestable without DNA. From germline, CDR1 is MDHEN and CDR2 SYDVKM. The CDR3 runs to 14 residues. This CDR3 reads CASSWTGGSTEAFF.

This chain links TRBV5-4 with TRBJ2-3; lacking DNA, the TRBD1 call made by TCRdb goes unchecked. The CDR3 has 14 amino acids. Germline V gene data show CDR1 as SGHNT and CDR2 as YYREEE (reference sequence). CDR3 residues: CASGWRGKTDTQYF.

The genes are TRBV29-1 and TRBJ1-2; with no DNA, the TCRdb D assignment of TRBD1 cannot be verified. CDR3 length: 15 residues. Germline V lookup: CDR1 SQVTM, CDR2 ANQGSEA. The CDR3: CSVVSTGPSSYGYTF.

The chain carries TRBV12-3 or TRBV12-4 and TRBJ1-5; the D call from TCRdb, TRBD1, cannot be confirmed without DNA. This CDR3 has 14 amino acids. The CDR3 loop is CASSNTGPNQPQHF.

V usage is TRBV7-9 and J usage is TRBJ2-3; the TCRdb D gene call, TRBD2, has no DNA to confirm it. This CDR3 is built from 19 residues. Germline lookup yields CDR1 SEHNR and CDR2 FQNEAQ (reference sequence). The CDR3 sequence is CASSPLTSGVLRSTDTQYF. Drawing the rest from reference TRBV7-9 and TRBJ2-3, the complete variable domain is DTGVSQNPRHKITKRGQNVTFRCDPISEHNRLYWYRQTLGQGPEFLTYFQNEAQLEKSRLLSDRFSAERPKGSFSTLEIQRTEQGDSAMYLCASSPLTSGVLRSTDTQYFGPGTRLTVL.

The rearrangement uses TRBV29-1 and TRBJ2-5; no DNA is available, so the TRBD1 call from TCRdb remains unchecked. CDR1 is SQVTM, CDR2 ANQGSEA, per germline. This CDR3 is 13 amino acids long. The CDR3 loop reads CSVEWTGEETQYF.

This chain joins TRBV20-1 and TRBJ1-6; the D call of TRBD1 rests on TCRdb alone, since no DNA is present to check it. Germline V gene sequence: CDR1 DFQATT, CDR2 SNEGSKA (reference sequence). This CDR3 comprises 17 residues. The CDR3 sequence is CSARTALGATYNSPLHF.

The J gene is TRBJ2-2, the V gene TRBV5-4; checking the TCRdb D call of TRBD1 is not possible without DNA. The CDR3 length is 16 residues. The germline V gene encodes CDR1 SGHNT and CDR2 YYREEE (reference sequence). This CDR3 is CASSPPDRGRTGELFF.

The CDR3 sequence is CSVEDPPTGNYGYTF. The gene calls are TRBV29-1 and TRBJ1-2. The CDR3 is 15 residues long. Looked up from germline, CDR1 is SQVTM and CDR2 is ANQGSEA.

The chain links TRBV7-8 to TRBJ2-7. The length of the CDR3 is 11 residues. Germline lookup yields CDR1 SGHVS and CDR2 FQNEAQ. Here the CDR3 reads CACSPNYEQYF.

CDR3: CASSSTPGQETQYF. V is TRBV27 and J is TRBJ2-5; the D gene TCRdb calls, TRBD1, cannot be checked with no DNA. CDR1 is MNHEY, CDR2 SMNVEV, per germline (reference sequence). This CDR3 is built from 14 residues.

The gene calls are TRBV29-1 and TRBJ2-7; the D call from TCRdb, TRBD2, cannot be confirmed without DNA. This CDR3 comprises 12 residues. CDR1 is SQVTM, CDR2 ANQGSEA, per germline. The CDR3: CSVEGGGYEQYF.

The chain employs TRBV15 and TRBJ2-7; lacking DNA, the TRBD1 call made by TCRdb goes unchecked. The CDR3 runs to 15 residues. The germline CDR1 and CDR2 sequences are LNHNV and YYDKDF (reference sequence). The CDR3 spells CATGDRGTRRPEQYF.

The rearrangement joins TRBV28 to TRBJ2-7; TCRdb reports TRBD2, a call that lacks DNA to check it against. This CDR3 is built from 17 residues. The germline gives CDR1 MDHEN, CDR2 SYDVKM. The CDR3 sequence is CASRVTSGRMGTYEQYF.

This chain links TRBV20-1 with TRBJ2-1; the D call of TRBD2 rests on TCRdb alone, since no DNA is present to check it. Germline assignment: CDR1 DFQATT and CDR2 SNEGSKA (reference sequence). This CDR3 contains 14 residues. The CDR3 loop is CSAALGGQWDEQFF.

This chain joins TRBV28 and TRBJ2-7; TCRdb's D call, TRBD2, is unchecked because there is no DNA. This CDR3 spans 16 amino acids. CDR1 MDHEN and CDR2 SYDVKM come from the germline V gene. CDR3 amino acids: CASSPPRLAGEGEQYF.

The chain has TRBV3-1 and TRBJ2-5; as DNA is missing, the TRBD1 call by TCRdb cannot be tested. Germline V gene data show CDR1 as LGHDT and CDR2 as YNNKEL (reference sequence). There are 17 residues in the CDR3. This chain's CDR3 is CASRRTIRDRGEETQYF.

The chain links TRBV13 to TRBJ2-4. The germline gives CDR1 PRHDT, CDR2 FYEKMQ (reference sequence). CDR3 length: 16 amino acids. CDR3 protein: CASSLGLGLAKNIQYF.

The V gene is TRBV5-6, the J gene TRBJ2-7; as DNA is missing, the TRBD2 call by TCRdb cannot be tested. Germline lookup yields CDR1 SGHDT and CDR2 YYEEEE. This CDR3 has 14 amino acids. The CDR3 sequence: CASWLMMEGHEQYF. The entire variable domain, with the rest obtained from reference TRBV5-6 and TRBJ2-7, is as follows: DAGVTQSPTHLIKTRGQQVTLRCSPKSGHDTVSWYQQALGQGPQFIFQYYEEEERQRGNFPDRFSGHQFPNYSSELNVNALLLGDSALYLCASWLMMEGHEQYFGPGTRLTVT.

V gene TRBV28 combines with J gene TRBJ2-1; TCRdb's D gene call, TRBD2, goes unchecked for lack of DNA. The CDR3 runs 15 residues. Germline loops: CDR1 MDHEN, CDR2 SYDVKM. The chain's CDR3 is CASSFAAGGIGEQFF.

The chain links TRBV29-1 to TRBJ2-1. This CDR3 contains 12 residues. Per the germline V gene, CDR1 is SQVTM and CDR2 is ANQGSEA. The CDR3 loop is CSVEGNDNEQFF.

The chain carries TRBV7-9 and TRBJ1-4; TCRdb's D call, TRBD1, is unchecked because there is no DNA. Germline CDR1 reads SEHNR; CDR2 reads FQNEAQ (reference sequence). This CDR3 is built from 14 residues. The CDR3 spells CASSPDGTAEKLFF.

The chain carries TRBV10-3 and TRBJ2-1. CDR1 and CDR2 (germline): ENHRY, SYGVKD. CDR3 length: 16 amino acids. The CDR3 spells CAIRLRETASYNEQFF.